This TCR beta chain stems from a study of blood T cell repertoires in COVID-19. Looking at the study overall: Whether acute or convalescent, the COVID-19 samples came from the United States, Italy and Spain. PBMCs, B-cell-depleted T cells, or T cells provided the cDNA or gDNA that made up the material.

From germline, CDR1 is MNHNY and CDR2 SVGAGI (reference sequence). Losses at the gene ends were 6 bases for V and 0 bases for J; bases not matched to a gene: 10. The CDR3 covers 16 residues. How the authors handled the data: Amplified reference gene primers provided the basis for estimating nucleated cell counts. Assay: immunoSEQ multiplex PCR; the TCRdb copy retains only in-frame clones and omits some. V and J calls and clone size are those listed in that table; D and trimming were worked out from the DNA. In the table there are around 120,000 clones, around 87% of which are singletons. This clone was picked up a small number of times.

Sequenced material: peripheral blood. The chain links TRBV6-6 to TRBJ1-1; 7 bases line up with TRBD1. This TCR derives from a woman aged 65 to 85 with acute or convalescent COVID-19. The CDR3: CASRPTRDRMNTEAFF. The CDR3 coding sequence is TGTGCCAGCAGGCCTACTAGGGACAGAATGAACACTGAAGCTTTCTTT.